This TCR beta chain was captured by sequencing in a study of molecular identifiers for immune sequencing clone quantification. Study results and limitations: In naive cells, under 1% of molecules belonged to clones above 20 RNA copies, against over 97% in effector cells.

Worth noting for this clonotype: The antigen is undetermined. Sequence at one end of the junction differs from germline and may be a read error.

CDR1 is DFQATT and CDR2 is SNEGSKA in the germline V gene (reference sequence). The CDR3 extends over 16 amino acids. Listed TCR primers and previously described methods were used for bulk TCR libraries. Using its own MiXCR run on the PCR reads, TCRdb lists one record per CDR3 protein. Here the sample spans about 510,000 distinct CDR3 sequences, roughly 24% being singletons. Sequencing was performed on naive CD8+ T cells from blood, with Jurkat cell RNA spiked in. The subset was: FACS-sorted CD8+CD4-CCR7+CD45RA+ naive T cells. J is TRBJ1-1 and V is TRBV20-1; D unclear. The origin of this receptor is a human donor in good health. Some libraries in this study had Jurkat cell RNA spiked in. The CDR3 sequence is CSARDRRAPRNSEAFF. The CDR3 DNA reads TGCAGTGCTAGAGATAGGCGTGCTCCTAGGAACTCTGAAGCTTTCTTT.